The present T cell receptor beta chain was sequenced within a study of blood T cell repertoires in COVID-19. Overall study context: The origin of the acute and convalescent COVID-19 samples was the United States, Italy and Spain.

CDR1 and CDR2 from the germline V gene are SNHLY and FYNNEI. Trimming left V 7 bases short and J 5 bases short, with 5 bases between. The CDR3 is 10 residues long. In the authors' methods: Reference gene primer amplification gave estimated nucleated cell counts. Sequencing was performed with immunoSEQ multiplex PCR; in TCRdb, only in-frame clones are kept and a portion is missing. V, J and clone size derive from that table, while D and trimming were established from the DNA sequence. The table records some 120,000 clones, roughly four fifths of them present only once. The TCR comes from a human donor in a cohort sampled during active COVID-19. What was sequenced was peripheral blood. The chain couples TRBV2 to TRBJ2-5, with D hard to call. DNA of the CDR3: TGTGCCAGCACTACGGAGACCCAGTACTTC. This gives the protein CASTTETQYF.